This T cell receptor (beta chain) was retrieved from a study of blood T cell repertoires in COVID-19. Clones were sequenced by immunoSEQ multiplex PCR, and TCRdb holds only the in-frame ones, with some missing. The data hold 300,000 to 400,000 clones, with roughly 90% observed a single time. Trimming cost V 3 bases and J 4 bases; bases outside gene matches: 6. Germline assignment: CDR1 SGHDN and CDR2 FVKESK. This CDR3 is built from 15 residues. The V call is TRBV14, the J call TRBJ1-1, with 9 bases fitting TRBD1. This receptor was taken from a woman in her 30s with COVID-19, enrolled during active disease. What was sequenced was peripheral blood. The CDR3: CASSQRQGGTTEAFF. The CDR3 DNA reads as TGTGCCAGCAGCCAGAGACAGGGGGGCACCACTGAAGCTTTCTTT. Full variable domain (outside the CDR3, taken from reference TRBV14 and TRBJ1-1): EAGVTQFPSHSVIEKGQTVTLRCDPISGHDNLYWYRRVMGKEIKFLLHFVKESKQDESGMPNNRFLAERTGGTYSTLKVQPAELEDSGVYFCASSQRQGGTTEAFFGQGTRLTVV.